A selection of T cell receptor beta chains follows, all from one sample in a study of prognosis after radiotherapy for stage I lung cancer. TCRdb fed the multiplex PCR reads into MiXCR, producing one record per CDR3 protein. The sample lists about 59,000 distinct CDR3 sequences; more than 25% were seen once. This material consisted of PBMCs, taken before or after stereotactic body radiation therapy (not recorded which). Receptor source: a donor aged 50 or older with non-small cell lung cancer. The CDR3 runs from the conserved cysteine through the conserved F or W. D genes are given only for firm matches. Clone size appears in some rows only: once, few, many, or a class for an expanded clone.

d_gene	abundance	v_gene	j_gene	CDR3nt	CDR3aa
TRBD1	.	TRBV7-9	TRBJ1-1	TGTGCCAGCAGATTCCACGAGGGGGCCGGGGCTGAAGCTTTCTTT	CASRFHEGAGAEAFF
.	many	TRBV24-1	TRBJ2-7	TGTGCCACCAGTCAGGACAGTGTCGAGCAGTACTTC	CATSQDSVEQYF
.	.	TRBV6-5	TRBJ1-3	TGTGCCAGCGGTTACTCTCTCCGGGCCGCAGGAAACACCATATATTTT	CASGYSLRAAGNTIYF
TRBD2	many	TRBV19	TRBJ2-5	TGTGCCAGTAAGCGGGGGGGGAACCAAGAGACCCAGTACTTC	CASKRGGNQETQYF
.	many	TRBV20-1	TRBJ2-1	TGCAGTGGGGGGACCAACTCCTACAATGAGCAGTTCTTC	CSGGTNSYNEQFF
TRBD2	.	TRBV18	TRBJ2-3	TGTGCCAGCTCACCAGGGACTAGCGTTACCACAGATACGCAGTATTTT	CASSPGTSVTTDTQYF
.	many	TRBV28	TRBJ2-7	TGTGCCAGCAAGGAGCTAAGCTCCTACGAGCAGTACTTC	CASKELSSYEQYF
TRBD2	many	TRBV20-1	TRBJ2-3	TGCAGTGCTAGTCTAGCGGGGGGCAGGGGAGATACGCAGTATTTT	CSASLAGGRGDTQYF
.	many	TRBV19	TRBJ2-4	TGTGCCAGTAGTATCCAGGCGGGACTAGCCAAAAACATTCAGTACTTC	CASSIQAGLAKNIQYF
.	many	TRBV20-1	TRBJ2-1	TGCAGTGCTAGGTCGGGGGCTCTAAACAATGAGCAGTTCTTC	CSARSGALNNEQFF
.	many	TRBV20-1	TRBJ1-1	TGCAGTGCTACGAAAGGCAGCATGAACACTGAAGCTTTCTTT	CSATKGSMNTEAFF
TRBD1	many	TRBV18	TRBJ1-2	TGTGCCAGCTCACCAACTAACAGGGGAAATGGCTACACCTTC	CASSPTNRGNGYTF
TRBD2	many	TRBV20-1	TRBJ2-7	TGCAGTGCTAGACGGACTAGCGGGGGTTACGAGCAGTACTTC	CSARRTSGGYEQYF
TRBD2	many	TRBV7-6	TRBJ2-2	TGTGCCAGCAGCCCAGGGAGCGGGGGCACCGGGGAGCTGTTTTTT	CASSPGSGGTGELFF
TRBD2	once	TRBV5-6	TRBJ2-5	TGTGCCAGCAGCTTCACCGGGACTAGCGGAACCAAAATCCAAGAGACCCAGTACTTC	CASSFTGTSGTKIQETQYF
TRBD1	.	TRBV6-2/TRBV6-3	TRBJ1-2	TGTGCCAGCAGTCCACCTCCCTACGACAGGGGCAGCTATGGATACACCTTC	CASSPPPYDRGSYGYTF
.	many	TRBV12-3/TRBV12-4	TRBJ1-1	TGTGCCAGCAGTTTGGCTGGGCTGGCTCCTGAAGCTTTCTTT	CASSLAGLAPEAFF
.	.	TRBV6-2/TRBV6-3	TRBJ1-2	TGTGCCAGCAGAGAGACATGGTCCGGCCATGGCTACACCTTC	CASRETWSGHGYTF
.	many	TRBV20-1	TRBJ2-3	TGCAGTGCTAGAGGCGGTCTCGAGGGGGGGCGGTCGCAGTATTTT	CSARGGLEGGRSQYF
.	many	TRBV6-4	TRBJ2-2	TGTGCCAGCAGTCAACAGGGTACCGGGGAGCTGTTTTTT	CASSQQGTGELFF
TRBD1	many	TRBV20-1	TRBJ1-1	TGCAGTGCTAGAAGGGGACAGCGAGGAACTGAAGCTTTCTTT	CSARRGQRGTEAFF
TRBD2	many	TRBV27	TRBJ2-3	TGTGCCAGCAGCTGGACTAGCGGGGGGGCCGGTCCCAAACCCACGCAGTATTTT	CASSWTSGGAGPKPTQYF
TRBD1	many	TRBV18	TRBJ1-2	TGTGCCAGCTCTCCCACACCACAGGGGGCGGAAGGCTACACCTTC	CASSPTPQGAEGYTF
.	many	TRBV4-1	TRBJ2-3	TGCGCCAGCAGCCAAGTGGAGGGGCTTAGCACAGATACGCAGTATTTT	CASSQVEGLSTDTQYF
TRBD2	many	TRBV7-2	TRBJ2-5	TGTGCCAGCAGCTTACCTAGCGGGGGGGGAGAGACCCAGTACTTC	CASSLPSGGGETQYF
.	many	TRBV20-1	TRBJ2-1	TGCAGTGCTAGCTCGGGGGCCCTAACCCTATCCTACAATGAGCAGTTCTTC	CSASSGALTLSYNEQFF
.	.	TRBV6-1	TRBJ1-5	TGTGCCAGCAGCCGGCCCCCAAGAAATCAGCCCCAGCACTTT	CASSRPPRNQPQHF
.	many	TRBV6-2/TRBV6-3	TRBJ1-2	TGTGCCAGCAGTTACGACGGATATGGCTACACCTTC	CASSYDGYGYTF
.	.	TRBV28	TRBJ1-2	TGTACCGACAGATCCATAGGGGTTTACTATGGCTACACCTTC	CTDRSIGVYYGYTF
.	many	TRBV10-2	TRBJ1-1	TGCGCCAGCAGTGAGGTAGGCACTGAAGCTTTCTTT	CASSEVGTEAFF
TRBD1	many	TRBV6-1	TRBJ1-6	TGTGCCAGCACCCGACAGGGGAACGTTTCACCCCTCCACTTT	CASTRQGNVSPLHF
.	.	TRBV6-2/TRBV6-3	TRBJ2-7	TGTGCCAGCAGCCCGGGGAATGATAGCTCCTACGAGCAGTACTTC	CASSPGNDSSYEQYF
TRBD1	many	TRBV29-1	TRBJ1-1	TGCAGCGCCACAGGGGGTAGGTTAATGAACACTGAAGCTTTCTTT	CSATGGRLMNTEAFF
TRBD1	many	TRBV14	TRBJ1-1	TGTGCCAGCAGCCCCCGGACAGGGGGCACTGAAGCTTTCTTT	CASSPRTGGTEAFF
.	many	TRBV6-9	TRBJ1-1	TGTGCCAGCAGTTCGGGGGGCCCGGTAGGGAACACTGAAGCTTTCTTT	CASSSGGPVGNTEAFF
TRBD1	many	TRBV5-1	TRBJ1-3	TGCGCCAGCAGCAGGGACAGGGGATCAGGAAACACCATATATTTT	CASSRDRGSGNTIYF
.	many	TRBV25-1	TRBJ2-1	TGTGCCAGCAGTGAACACGGGATCTCGGACAATGAGCAGTTCTTC	CASSEHGISDNEQFF
.	many	TRBV14	TRBJ2-2	TGTGCCAGCAGCCTCCTGCAGGGGACCGGGGAGCTGTTTTTT	CASSLLQGTGELFF
.	many	TRBV20-1	TRBJ1-4	TGCAGTGCTAGGGACACGAGTAATGAAAAACTGTTTTTT	CSARDTSNEKLFF
.	.	TRBV4-1	TRBJ1-1	TGCGCCAGCAGCCAGGGACATGGTGGGGGGATGGTAGAAGCTTTCTTT	CASSQGHGGGMVEAFF
TRBD2	many	TRBV20-1	TRBJ2-1	TGCAGTGCTAGACGCGGGAGGGGGCGGTGGGATGAGCAGTTCTTC	CSARRGRGRWDEQFF
.	many	TRBV11-2	TRBJ2-2	TGTGCCAGCAGCTTAGAAGGCGGGAACACCGGGGAGCTGTTTTTT	CASSLEGGNTGELFF
.	many	TRBV7-9	TRBJ2-3	TGTGCCAGCAGCCTAAACTTGGATACGCAGTATTTT	CASSLNLDTQYF
.	.	TRBV27	TRBJ1-6	TGTGCCAGCTGTTCGCGGAGACAGTACTATAATCAACCCCACCACTTT	CASCSRRQYYNQPHHF
TRBD1	few	TRBV18	TRBJ2-7	TGTGCCAGCTCACCGGACAGGGGACGCGAGCAGTACTTC	CASSPDRGREQYF
.	many	TRBV11-2	TRBJ1-4	TGTGCCAGCAGCCGGACAGCGAAACCGGGTTCTTTAATGGGCGCGGAAAAACTGTTTTTT	CASSRTAKPGSLMGAEKLFF
.	many	TRBV5-1	TRBJ2-2	TGCGCCAGCAGCTCGGACGGAAGCACCGGGGAGCTGTTTTTT	CASSSDGSTGELFF
.	many	TRBV5-1	TRBJ2-1	TGCGCCAGCAGCCTCTCTACACCGAATGAGCAGTTCTTC	CASSLSTPNEQFF
.	many	TRBV19	TRBJ2-7	TGTGCCAGTAGTATTGATCCCTACGAGCAGTACTTC	CASSIDPYEQYF
.	.	TRBV7-9	TRBJ2-2	TGTGCCAGCACCGATCAGGAGGTTGTTGGGGAGCTGTTTTTT	CASTDQEVVGELFF
.	.	TRBV27	TRBJ2-7	TGTGCCAGCAGTCTGACAGAGGGCGAGCAGTACTTC	CASSLTEGEQYF
TRBD2	many	TRBV7-2	TRBJ2-3	TGTGCCAGCAGCTTAGTTTATCCAGCGGGGGCCGAGGGGGATACGCAGTATTTT	CASSLVYPAGAEGDTQYF
TRBD1	many	TRBV6-1	TRBJ1-5	TGTGCCAGCAACACAGGGGGTAGCAATCAGCCCCAGCATTTT	CASNTGGSNQPQHF
TRBD1	many	TRBV5-1	TRBJ2-1	TGCGCCAGCAGCTTCCGGGACAGGGGCAGGAGTGAGCAGTTCTTC	CASSFRDRGRSEQFF
TRBD1	many	TRBV5-1	TRBJ2-5	TGCGCCAGCAGCCTCATGGGACAGGCATCGTTCGAGACCCAGTACTTC	CASSLMGQASFETQYF
.	many	TRBV19	TRBJ1-5	TGTGCCAGTAGTATATCGGAATACAATCAGCCCCAGCATTTT	CASSISEYNQPQHF
TRBD2	many	TRBV7-9	TRBJ2-1	TGTGCCAGCAGCGATACCGGGACTAGCGGAACTTACAATGAGCGGTTCTTC	CASSDTGTSGTYNERFF
.	many	TRBV7-6	TRBJ1-1	TGTGCCAGCAGCTTAAACCCCACCATGAACACTGAAGCTTTCTTT	CASSLNPTMNTEAFF
.	many	TRBV20-1	TRBJ2-1	TGCAGTGCTAGGGGGGCTAGGGACCGGGACGAGCAGTTCTTC	CSARGARDRDEQFF